The rows below give T cell receptor beta chains drawn from one sample of a study of T cells in narcolepsy. Sequencing was performed with immunoSEQ multiplex PCR; in TCRdb, only in-frame clones are kept and a portion is missing. The sample records fewer than 35,000 clones, 83% being singletons. Input material: memory (CD45RA-) CD4+ T cells from blood. The receptors shown here come from a human donor in good health. The CDR3 runs from the conserved cysteine through the conserved F or W. D genes are given only for firm matches. Expanded clones get a size class; other rows say once, few or many, or leave the size out.

cdr3_length,j_call,v_call,clone_size,d_call,cdr3_aa,cdr3_nt
16,TRBJ2-7,TRBV4-1,NA,NA,CASSQDPAGLSYEQYF,TGCGCCAGCAGCCAAGATCCGGCAGGCTTGTCCTACGAGCAGTACTTC
19,TRBJ1-6,TRBV9,once,TRBD1,CASSPRDSNSGRYNSPLHF,TGTGCCAGCAGCCCACGGGACAGTAACTCCGGAAGATATAATTCACCCCTCCACTTT
14,TRBJ2-2,TRBV5-4,NA,NA,CASSLRQLGGELFF,TGTGCCAGCAGCTTGAGGCAGCTTGGCGGGGAGCTGTTTTTT
17,TRBJ1-2,TRBV4-3,NA,NA,CASSQSTGSASNYGYTF,TGCGCCAGCAGCCAAAGTACAGGGTCGGCTTCTAACTATGGCTACACCTTC
17,TRBJ1-2,TRBV5-6,NA,TRBD1,CASSPLGTARGLYGYTF,TGTGCCAGCAGCCCATTGGGGACAGCAAGGGGATTATATGGCTACACCTTC
18,TRBJ2-2,TRBV28,NA,NA,CASSLVGGNRPGYGELFF,TGTGCCAGCAGTTTAGTAGGTGGAAATAGGCCGGGTTACGGGGAGCTGTTTTTT
14,TRBJ2-7,TRBV7-2,NA,TRBD1,CASSPTGKGYEQYF,TGTGCCAGCAGCCCGACAGGGAAGGGCTACGAGCAGTACTTC
12,TRBJ1-6,TRBV19,NA,TRBD1,CASNGQGSPLHF,TGTGCCAGTAACGGACAGGGATCACCCCTCCACTTT
12,TRBJ1-2,TRBV9,NA,NA,CASSDDSHGYTF,TGTGCCAGCAGCGACGACTCACATGGCTACACCTTC
15,TRBJ1-3,TRBV6-5,NA,NA,CASSSRGTSGNTIYF,TGTGCCAGCAGCTCCCGAGGGACCTCTGGAAACACCATATATTTT
11,TRBJ2-5,TRBV5-1,NA,NA,CASSQQETQYF,TGCGCCAGCAGCCAACAAGAGACCCAGTACTTC
13,TRBJ1-4,TRBV2,NA,NA,CASSEETNEKLFF,TGTGCCAGCAGTGAAGAGACTAATGAAAAACTGTTTTTT
12,TRBJ2-3,TRBV19,NA,TRBD1,CASSTKGQGDSF,TGTGCCAGTAGTACCAAGGGACAGGGGGATAGTTTT
14,TRBJ2-7,TRBV5-1,NA,TRBD2,CASSLTSGVDEQYF,TGCGCCAGCAGCCTAACTAGCGGGGTCGACGAGCAGTACTTC
11,TRBJ2-1,TRBV12-5,NA,NA,CASGLRDEQFF,TGTGCTAGTGGTTTGAGGGATGAGCAGTTCTTC
14,TRBJ1-4,TRBV6-1,NA,NA,CASRVYGPNEKLFF,TGTGCCAGCCGGGTTTATGGGCCTAATGAAAAACTGTTTTTT
16,TRBJ2-1,TRBV5-1,NA,TRBD2,CASSLAAGGGVDEQFF,TGCGCCAGCAGCTTGGCCGCCGGCGGGGGGGTGGATGAGCAGTTCTTC
15,TRBJ1-1,TRBV19,NA,TRBD1,CASSLRQGTNTEAFF,TGTGCCAGCTCTCTTCGACAGGGGACGAACACTGAAGCTTTCTTT
17,TRBJ1-3,TRBV4-3,NA,NA,CASSQDPPADSGNTIYF,TGCGCCAGCAGCCAAGATCCCCCCGCCGACTCTGGAAACACCATATATTTT
15,TRBJ1-2,TRBV7-2,NA,NA,CASSPAPGGNYGYTF,TGTGCCAGCAGCCCGGCTCCGGGGGGCAACTATGGCTACACCTTC
14,TRBJ1-1,TRBV18,NA,NA,CASSPGQATAEAFF,TGTGCCAGCTCACCGGGACAAGCTACCGCTGAAGCTTTCTTT
15,TRBJ1-5,TRBV7-2,NA,NA,CASSLGSSFNQPQHF,TGTGCCAGCAGCTTAGGCTCTTCTTTCAATCAGCCCCAGCATTTT
13,TRBJ1-2,TRBV28,NA,TRBD1,CASTLGQEYGYTF,TGTGCCAGCACCCTCGGACAGGAATATGGCTACACCTTC
17,TRBJ2-6,TRBV7-2,NA,NA,CASSFRAGADGANVLTF,TGTGCCAGCAGCTTTAGGGCCGGGGCAGACGGGGCCAACGTCCTGACTTTC
15,TRBJ2-7,TRBV5-1,NA,NA,CASSLSLASYGEQYF,TGCGCCAGCAGCTTATCACTGGCTAGCTATGGCGAGCAGTACTTC
14,TRBJ2-3,TRBV5-4,NA,NA,CASSLGSSPGTQYF,TGTGCCAGCAGCTTGGGGTCTTCCCCCGGTACGCAGTATTTT
15,TRBJ2-7,TRBV27,NA,TRBD1,CASRPYRGSTYEQYF,TGTGCCAGCAGACCCTACAGGGGAAGTACCTACGAGCAGTACTTC
18,TRBJ2-5,TRBV7-2,NA,TRBD2,CASSRRSGGVFNQETQYF,TGTGCCAGCAGCCGTCGTAGCGGGGGGGTATTCAACCAAGAGACCCAGTACTTC
15,TRBJ2-4,TRBV28,NA,NA,CASSLSSIAKNIQYF,TGTGCCAGCAGTTTGAGCTCCATAGCCAAAAACATTCAGTACTTC
13,TRBJ1-2,TRBV4-3,NA,NA,CASSQDRDDSYTF,TGCGCCAGCAGCCAAGACCGGGACGACTCCTACACCTTC
13,TRBJ1-1,TRBV2,NA,NA,CASSWTENTEAFF,TGTGCCAGCAGTTGGACAGAGAACACTGAAGCTTTCTTT
18,TRBJ2-6,TRBV7-6,NA,TRBD1,CASSLAYRDSSGANVLTF,TGTGCCAGCAGCTTAGCGTACAGGGACAGCTCTGGGGCCAACGTCCTGACTTTC
19,TRBJ2-7,TRBV7-9,NA,TRBD1,CASSLAPGTGGFRSYEQYF,TGTGCCAGCAGCCTAGCCCCCGGGACAGGGGGGTTTCGATCCTACGAGCAGTACTTC
14,TRBJ1-5,TRBV5-1,NA,TRBD1,CAGSPGQGNQPQHF,TGCGCCGGCAGCCCCGGACAGGGAAATCAGCCCCAGCATTTT
16,TRBJ2-5,TRBV4-1,NA,TRBD1,CASSQEGTGGWETQYF,TGCGCCAGCAGCCAAGAAGGGACAGGGGGTTGGGAGACCCAGTACTTC
14,TRBJ2-1,TRBV10-3,NA,NA,CAISDRGTYNEQFF,TGTGCCATCAGTGATAGGGGGACCTACAATGAGCAGTTCTTC
14,TRBJ1-2,TRBV6-5,NA,TRBD1,CASSPGTAYYGYTF,TGTGCCAGCAGTCCCGGGACAGCTTACTATGGCTACACCTTC
13,TRBJ1-3,TRBV15,NA,NA,CATSLGSGNTIYF,TGTGCCACCAGCCTCGGCTCTGGAAACACCATATATTTT
13,TRBJ1-1,TRBV7-9,NA,NA,CASTPVGHTEAFF,TGTGCCAGCACCCCGGTTGGGCACACTGAAGCTTTCTTT
13,TRBJ2-5,TRBV27,NA,NA,CASSKRVQETQYF,TGTGCCAGCAGTAAGCGCGTGCAAGAGACCCAGTACTTC
14,TRBJ1-1,TRBV7-9,NA,NA,CASSPGRLNTEAFF,TGTGCCAGCAGCCCGGGACGGCTGAACACTGAAGCTTTCTTT
12,TRBJ2-5,TRBV5-1,NA,TRBD1,CASSKTGDPQYF,TGCGCCAGCAGCAAAACAGGGGATCCCCAGTACTTC
11,TRBJ2-5,TRBV5-1,NA,NA,CASSWRETQYF,TGCGCCAGCAGCTGGAGAGAGACCCAGTACTTC
14,TRBJ1-3,TRBV30,NA,NA,CAWNDPSSGNTIYF,TGTGCCTGGAACGACCCGAGCTCTGGAAACACCATATATTTT
14,TRBJ1-2,TRBV18,NA,TRBD1,CASSPGAGGYGYTF,TGTGCCAGCTCACCCGGGGCAGGGGGCTATGGCTACACCTTC
13,TRBJ2-3,TRBV10-3,NA,TRBD1,CATSTGDTDTQYF,TGTGCCACTTCGACAGGGGACACAGATACGCAGTATTTT
15,TRBJ1-6,TRBV6-5,NA,NA,CASSRWTGDDSPLHF,TGTGCCAGCAGCCGATGGACGGGCGACGATTCACCCCTCCACTTT
17,TRBJ1-1,TRBV7-9,NA,NA,CASSRWGLKGKNTEAFF,TGTGCCAGCAGCCGCTGGGGGTTAAAGGGAAAGAACACTGAAGCTTTCTTT
14,TRBJ1-1,TRBV9,once,NA,CASSVGRMNTEAFF,TGTGCCAGCAGTGTGGGACGGATGAACACTGAAGCTTTCTTT
14,TRBJ1-5,TRBV19,NA,NA,CASSNLSPNQPQHF,TGTGCCAGTAGTAACCTTTCACCGAATCAGCCCCAGCATTTT
15,TRBJ1-6,TRBV27,once,NA,CASSFGQVENSPLHF,TGTGCCAGCAGTTTTGGCCAGGTTGAAAATTCACCCCTCCACTTT
18,TRBJ2-2,TRBV4-3,NA,TRBD1,CASSQDPSGTANTGELFF,TGCGCCAGCAGCCAAGACCCCTCTGGGACAGCGAACACCGGGGAGCTGTTTTTT
13,TRBJ1-2,TRBV9,NA,NA,CASSVESNYGYTF,TGTGCCAGCAGCGTAGAGAGTAACTATGGCTACACCTTC
11,TRBJ2-3,TRBV19,few,NA,CASTRGDTQYF,TGTGCCAGTACCCGAGGAGATACGCAGTATTTT
16,TRBJ2-7,TRBV21-1,NA,NA,CASSAFRVSGPYEQYF,TGTGCCAGCAGCGCATTCAGGGTTAGCGGCCCCTACGAGCAGTACTTC
14,TRBJ1-6,TRBV19,NA,NA,CASSIAGRGSPLHF,TGTGCCAGTAGTATAGCAGGGAGAGGGTCACCCCTCCACTTT
18,TRBJ1-5,TRBV7-2,once,TRBD1,CASSLGPRGGGINQPQHF,TGTGCCAGCAGCTTAGGGCCCAGGGGAGGGGGCATCAATCAGCCCCAGCATTTT
15,TRBJ2-1,TRBV9,NA,NA,CASSVEGYAYNEQFF,TGTGCCAGCAGCGTAGAAGGGTATGCCTACAATGAGCAGTTCTTC
17,TRBJ2-7,TRBV15,NA,NA,CATSRDLLGGRQGQQYF,TGTGCCACCAGCAGAGATCTTTTGGGGGGGCGCCAGGGGCAGCAGTACTTC